Sequencing of this T cell receptor (beta chain) was carried out in a study of cytomegalovirus exposure and HLA in healthy donors. Worth noting for this clone: As yet, its antigen is unknown.

V lost 0 bases, J lost 2 bases, and 4 bases stayed unmatched. Germline lookup yields CDR1 SGHRS and CDR2 YFSETQ. CDR3 size: 15 residues. PCR used 60 Vbeta primers and 13 Jbeta primers. Measured with immunoSEQ multiplex PCR; TCRdb has only the in-frame clones, and not every one. The table lists around 130,000 clones, approximately 72% of them singletons. Study-wide results and limits: Earlier analysis yielded a pattern in which most TCR beta V segments were productive about 90% or about 30% of the time.

V is TRBV5-1 and J is TRBJ1-2; 7 nucleotides agree with TRBD1. The sample was PBMCs. The receptor's source is a human donor in good health. CDR3 DNA: TGCGCCAGCAGCTTGGTAGGGACAGACAACTATGGCTACACCTTC. It specifies CASSLVGTDNYGYTF.